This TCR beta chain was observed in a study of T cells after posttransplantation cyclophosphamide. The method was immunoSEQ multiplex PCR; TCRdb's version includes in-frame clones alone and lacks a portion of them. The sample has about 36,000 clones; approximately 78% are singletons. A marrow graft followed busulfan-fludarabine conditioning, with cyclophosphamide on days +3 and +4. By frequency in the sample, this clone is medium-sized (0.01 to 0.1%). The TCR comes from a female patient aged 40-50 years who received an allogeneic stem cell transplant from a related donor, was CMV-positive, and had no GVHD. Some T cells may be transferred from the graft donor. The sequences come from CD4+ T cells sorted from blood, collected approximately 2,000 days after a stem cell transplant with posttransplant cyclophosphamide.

The CDR3 loop reads CASSYGGTGSSYEQYF. The CDR3 coding sequence is TGTGCCAGCAGTTACGGAGGGACAGGAAGCTCCTACGAGCAGTACTTC. This sequence joins TRBV6-5 and TRBJ2-7; 8 nucleotides agree with TRBD1. V shed 2 bases, J shed 0 bases, and the junction held 6 bases outside the gene matches. In germline, CDR1 is MNHEY, CDR2 SVGAGI. The CDR3 is made up of 16 amino acids.